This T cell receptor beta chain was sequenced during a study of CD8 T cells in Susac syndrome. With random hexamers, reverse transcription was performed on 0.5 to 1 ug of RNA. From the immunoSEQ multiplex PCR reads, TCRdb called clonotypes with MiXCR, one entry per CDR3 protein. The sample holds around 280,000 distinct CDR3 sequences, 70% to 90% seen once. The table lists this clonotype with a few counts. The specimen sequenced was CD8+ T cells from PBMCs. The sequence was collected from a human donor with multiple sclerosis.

This CDR3 reads CASSLRTEAYNEQFF. DNA of the CDR3: TGTGCCAGCAGTCTACGGACGGAGGCCTACAATGAGCAGTTCTTC. This chain joins TRBV6-5 and TRBJ2-1; D is perhaps TRBD2 (5 bases). The CDR3 is 15 amino acids. Germline CDR1 MNHEY, CDR2 SVGAGI. The V gene lost 5 bases and the J gene lost 2 bases, with 13 bases spanning the gap.